These 12 T cell receptor beta chains share one sample of origin, sequenced in a study of T cells in Graves' hyperthyroidism and ophthalmopathy. Researchers took RNA transcripts and amplified the TCR beta CDR3 regions from them. First-round RT-PCR of the TCR CDR3 relied on the HTBI primer set. TCRdb reprocessed the multiplex PCR reads with MiXCR, giving one entry per CDR3 protein. The sample includes about 370,000 distinct CDR3 sequences, approximately 16% of them seen just once. Sequencing was carried out using blood. These receptors were obtained from a woman aged 55-70 years with Graves' ophthalmopathy.

This clonotype occurred many times. V and J are TRBV11-2 and TRBJ1-1, with 7 bases that match TRBD1. Trimming took 2 bases from V and 1 from J; bases not matched to a gene: 7. The length of the CDR3 is 16 residues. Per germline, CDR1 SGHAT and CDR2 FQNNGV. CDR3 DNA sequence: TGTGCCAGCAGCTTACGGCCAGGGGGAACGAACACTGAAGCTTTCTTT. Protein sequence: CASSLRPGGTNTEAFF.

This clonotype was picked up a small number of times. The CDR3 reads CASREQGAGTEAFF. CDR3 sequence (DNA): TGTGCCAGTAGGGAACAGGGTGCGGGCACTGAAGCTTTCTTT. This chain joins TRBV19 and TRBJ1-1, with TRBD1 as a possible D gene (6 bases). The CDR3 is 14 residues long. Trimming pared 6 bases from V and 4 bases from J, leaving 15 bases between. Germline CDR1 and CDR2: LNHDA and SQIVND (reference sequence).

The V call is TRBV12-3 or TRBV12-4, the J call TRBJ2-1; 10 nucleotides agree with TRBD2. This CDR3 has 14 amino acids. Losses at the gene ends were 6 bases for V and 7 bases for J; bases not matched to a gene: 6. The CDR3 nucleotides are TGTGCCAGCAGACCGGGACTAGCGTTAAATGAGCAGTTCTTC. Translated, it gives CASRPGLALNEQFF.

This clonotype was seen at least ten times. One end of the junction fails to match germline, which may point to a read error. The V gene is TRBV9, the J gene TRBJ2-1, with 8 bases that match TRBD2. The germline V gene encodes CDR1 SGDLS and CDR2 YYNGEE. CDR3 length: 16 residues. The CDR3 here is CASSAPSGSSYNEQFF. In DNA form, the CDR3 reads TGCGCCAGCAGCGCTCCTAGCGGGTCCTCCTACAATGAGCAGTTCTTC.

The chain uses TRBV20-1 and TRBJ1-1; D gene unclear. Germline lookup yields CDR1 DFQATT and CDR2 SNEGSKA (reference sequence). This CDR3 is 10 amino acids long. V lost 7 bases and J 7 bases, leaving 10 bases between the germline ends. The CDR3 bases are TGCAGTGATGGGGAAATTGAAGCTTTCTTT. Its translation: CSDGEIEAFF.

In its sample, this clonotype was seen many times. The chain couples TRBV3-1 to TRBJ1-5; D is uncertain. V was pared by 4 bases and J by 7 bases, with 11 bases between. The CDR3 is made up of 13 amino acids. Looked up from germline, CDR1 is LGHDT and CDR2 is YNNKEL (reference sequence). The CDR3: CASSLQESQPQHF. The CDR3 DNA follows: TGTGCCAGCAGCCTCCAGGAATCCCAGCCCCAGCATTTT.

The chain combines TRBV12-3 or TRBV12-4 with TRBJ2-1; 8 nucleotides match TRBD2. The junction had 15 bases not matched to a gene; V was cut back by 6 bases and J by 2 bases. CDR3 length equals 18 residues. The CDR3 reads CASSLPAGVTIPYNEQFF. The DNA for the CDR3 is TGTGCCAGCAGCCTCCCAGCGGGGGTAACTATTCCCTACAATGAGCAGTTCTTC.

The chain joins TRBV7-9 to TRBJ2-4, with 12 nucleotides matching TRBD1. J lost 7 bases, V lost 5 bases, and 9 bases had no gene match. CDR1 and CDR2 (germline): SEHNR, FQNEAQ (reference sequence). This CDR3 spans 16 amino acids. The CDR3 DNA is TGTGCCAGCAGCAAGTCCGGGACAGGGGGCTTGAACATTCAGTACTTC. Residues: CASSKSGTGGLNIQYF.

This clonotype appeared many times. V and J are TRBV28 and TRBJ1-3; the D gene is possibly TRBD1 (6 bases). From germline, CDR1 is MDHEN and CDR2 SYDVKM. The CDR3 loop spans 15 amino acids. The V gene lost 2 bases and the J gene lost 2 bases, with 10 bases spanning the gap. In nucleotides, the CDR3 is TGTGCCAGCAGTTTAGTCAGGGGCGCTGGAAACACCATATATTTT. As protein: CASSLVRGAGNTIYF.

The V gene is TRBV6-1, the J gene TRBJ2-5; no clear D gene. Germline V gene lookup returns CDR1 MNHNS and CDR2 SASEGT. CDR3 length: 13 residues. Trimming cost V 1 base and J 4 bases, with 7 bases left between them. The CDR3 nucleotides are TGTGCCAGCAGTGAAGGGCAAGGAGAGACCCAGTACTTC. Amino acid sequence: CASSEGQGETQYF.

This clonotype was found many times. CDR3 amino acids: CAWSVESGQHTEAFF. CDR3 DNA: TGTGCCTGGAGTGTTGAATCGGGACAGCACACTGAAGCTTTCTTT. The chain is built from TRBV30 and TRBJ1-1; TRBD1 aligns across 7 bases. Germline CDR1 reads GTSNPN; CDR2 reads SVGIG (reference sequence). This CDR3 contains 15 residues. Trimming at V came to 0 bases and at J to 3 bases, leaving 7 bases not matched to a gene.

At least ten counts were recorded for this clonotype. The chain employs TRBV2 and TRBJ2-5; 9 bases are a match to TRBD2. CDR1 is SNHLY, CDR2 FYNNEI, per germline. The V segment lost 4 bases and the J segment 2 bases; nucleotides outside the gene matches: 11. The CDR3 is 17 amino acids. In DNA, the CDR3 is TGTGCCAGCAGTGGATTTGGGGGGACTAGCCCACAAGAGACCCAGTACTTC. It yields the protein CASSGFGGTSPQETQYF.